This TCR beta chain is from a study of blood T cell repertoires in COVID-19. Study-level information: Nucleic acid was either cDNA or gDNA, and it came from T cells, B-cell-depleted T cells, or PBMCs.

In the authors' methods: Amplified reference gene primers provided the basis for estimating nucleated cell counts. Sequenced by immunoSEQ multiplex PCR; TCRdb stores in-frame clones only, minus some. V and J calls and clone size are as listed in that table; D and trimming were resolved from the DNA. The table shows about 89,000 clones, with about nine tenths occurring only once. The CDR3 is made up of 14 amino acids. CDR1 and CDR2 from the germline V gene are SGHRS and YFSETQ. V gave up 4 bases and J gave up 3 bases, with 14 bases separating them. The chain is built from TRBV5-1 and TRBJ2-7; tentative D call: TRBD1 (6 bases). This receptor was taken from a male donor with acute or convalescent COVID-19. Sequenced sample: peripheral blood. The CDR3 spells CASSRDIRDYEQYF. The CDR3 coding sequence is TGCGCCAGCAGCAGGGACATTCGAGACTACGAGCAGTACTTC.